This T cell receptor beta chain was recorded in a study of shared T cell receptors in the human thymus. Only in-frame clones appear in the TCRdb table, and some are missing; sequencing was by immunoSEQ multiplex PCR. The table includes hundreds of thousands of clones, approximately 83% detected once. V was clipped by 6 bases and J by 3 bases, with 17 bases between them. From germline, CDR1 is MNHNS and CDR2 SASEGT. The CDR3 runs to 15 residues. These data were also reused for a study on human thymus T cells. Per that study: The thymus tissue came from resections taken during corrective heart surgery.

The chain joins TRBV6-1 to TRBJ1-1, with D maybe TRBD1 (6 bases). The sequenced sample was thymocytes. The sequence derives from a girl in the first two years of life with a congenital heart defect. The CDR3 loop reads CASRTGSPWDTEAFF. CDR3 bases: TGTGCCAGCAGAACAGGGTCCCCTTGGGACACTGAAGCTTTCTTT.